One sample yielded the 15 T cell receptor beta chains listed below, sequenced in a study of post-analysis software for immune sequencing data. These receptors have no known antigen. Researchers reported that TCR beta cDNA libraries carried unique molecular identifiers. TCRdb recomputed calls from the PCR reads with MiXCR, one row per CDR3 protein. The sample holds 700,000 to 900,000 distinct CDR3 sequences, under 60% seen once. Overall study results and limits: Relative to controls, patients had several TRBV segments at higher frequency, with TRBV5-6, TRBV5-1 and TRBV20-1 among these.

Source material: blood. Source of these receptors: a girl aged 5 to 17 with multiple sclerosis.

This CDR3 is CSASVLAGSRGDTQYF. The CDR3 nucleotides are TGCAGTGCTAGTGTGCTAGCGGGATCTCGGGGAGATACGCAGTATTTT. The gene calls are TRBV20-1 and TRBJ2-3, with 9 nucleotides matching TRBD2. This CDR3 contains 16 residues. Per the germline V gene, CDR1 is DFQATT and CDR2 is SNEGSKA (reference sequence). V lost 3 bases and J lost 5; bases outside the gene matches: 12.

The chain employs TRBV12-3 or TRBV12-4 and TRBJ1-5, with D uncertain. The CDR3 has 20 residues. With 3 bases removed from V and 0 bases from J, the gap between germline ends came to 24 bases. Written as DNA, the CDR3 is TGTGCCAGCAGTTTTAGGACCCTGGGGTTCAGATCCTATAGCAATCAGCCCCAGCATTTT. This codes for CASSFRTLGFRSYSNQPQHF.

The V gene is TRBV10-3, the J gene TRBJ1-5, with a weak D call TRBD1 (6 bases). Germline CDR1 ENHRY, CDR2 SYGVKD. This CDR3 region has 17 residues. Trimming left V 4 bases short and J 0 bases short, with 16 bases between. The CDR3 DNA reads TGTGCCATCAGTGGCGGCAGCGGGGGCATTAGCAATCAGCCCCAGCATTTT. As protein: CAISGGSGGISNQPQHF.

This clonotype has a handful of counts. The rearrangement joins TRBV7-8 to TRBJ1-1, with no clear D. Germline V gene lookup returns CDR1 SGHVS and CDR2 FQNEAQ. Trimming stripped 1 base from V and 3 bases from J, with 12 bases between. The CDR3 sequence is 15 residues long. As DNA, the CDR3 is TGTGCCAGCAGCTTAGTATCGTCCAGATACACTGAAGCTTTCTTT. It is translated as CASSLVSSRYTEAFF.

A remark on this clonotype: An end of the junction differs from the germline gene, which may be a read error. CDR3 coding DNA: TGTGTCAGCACGGCGTCGGGGACGTGGGAGACCCAGTACTTC. Amino acids: CVSTASGTWETQYF. The chain recombines TRBV14 with TRBJ2-5; D tentatively reads TRBD1 or TRBD2 (5 bases each). The CDR3 is 14 residues long. The germline CDR1 and CDR2 sequences are SGHDN and FVKESK.

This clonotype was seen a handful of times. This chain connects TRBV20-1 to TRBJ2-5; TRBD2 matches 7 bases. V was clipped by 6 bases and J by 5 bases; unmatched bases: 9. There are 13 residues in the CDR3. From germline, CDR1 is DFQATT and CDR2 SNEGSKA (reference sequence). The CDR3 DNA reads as TGCAGTGCCGCCTCGGGAGGTCCGGAGACCCAGTACTTC. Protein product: CSAASGGPETQYF.

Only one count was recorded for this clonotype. The CDR3 region is CASSLRGDNEQYF. Here the CDR3 DNA reads TGTGCCAGCAGCCTTAGGGGTGACAATGAGCAGTACTTC. The chain carries TRBV13 and TRBJ2-5, with D possibly being TRBD1 (5 bases). This CDR3 is 13 amino acids long. In germline, CDR1 is PRHDT, CDR2 FYEKMQ (reference sequence). The germline V and J ends were trimmed by 5 bases and 11 bases, with 18 bases remaining between them. Supplemented by reference TRBV13 and TRBJ2-5, the full variable domain reads AAGVIQSPRHLIKEKRETATLKCYPIPRHDTVYWYQQGPGQDPQFLISFYEKMQSDKGSIPDRFSAQQFSDYHSELNMSSLELGDSALYFCASSLRGDNEQYFGPGTRLLVL.

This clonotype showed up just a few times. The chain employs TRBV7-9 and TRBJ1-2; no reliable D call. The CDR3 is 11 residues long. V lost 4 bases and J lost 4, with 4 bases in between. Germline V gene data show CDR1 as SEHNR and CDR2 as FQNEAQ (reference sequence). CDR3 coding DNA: TGTGCCAGCAGCTCACCCTATGGCTACACCTTC. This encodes CASSSPYGYTF.

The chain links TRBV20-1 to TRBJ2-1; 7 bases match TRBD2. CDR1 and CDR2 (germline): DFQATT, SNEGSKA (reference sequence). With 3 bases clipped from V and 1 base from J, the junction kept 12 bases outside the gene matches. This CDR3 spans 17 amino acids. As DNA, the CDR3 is TGCAGTGCTAGCGGTATCGCGGGAGAGGGTTCCTACAATGAGCAGTTCTTC. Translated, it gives CSASGIAGEGSYNEQFF.

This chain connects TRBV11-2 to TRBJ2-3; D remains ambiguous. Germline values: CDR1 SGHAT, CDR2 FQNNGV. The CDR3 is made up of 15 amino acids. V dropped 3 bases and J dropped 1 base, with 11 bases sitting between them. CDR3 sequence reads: CASSLADGRTDTQYF. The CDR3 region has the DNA TGTGCCAGCAGCTTGGCGGACGGACGCACAGATACGCAGTATTTT.

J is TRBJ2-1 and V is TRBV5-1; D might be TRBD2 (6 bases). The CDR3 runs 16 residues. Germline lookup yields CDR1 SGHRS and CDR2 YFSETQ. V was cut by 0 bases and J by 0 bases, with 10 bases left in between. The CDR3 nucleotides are TGCGCCAGCAGCTTGGCCGCGGGAAACTCCTACAATGAGCAGTTCTTC. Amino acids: CASSLAAGNSYNEQFF.

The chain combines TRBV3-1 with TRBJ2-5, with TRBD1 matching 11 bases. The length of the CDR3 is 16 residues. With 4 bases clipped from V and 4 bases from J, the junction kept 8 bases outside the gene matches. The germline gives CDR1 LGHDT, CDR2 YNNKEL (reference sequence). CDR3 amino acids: CASSRTRDRGRETQYF. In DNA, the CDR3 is TGTGCCAGCAGCCGTACCCGGGACAGGGGGAGAGAGACCCAGTACTTC.

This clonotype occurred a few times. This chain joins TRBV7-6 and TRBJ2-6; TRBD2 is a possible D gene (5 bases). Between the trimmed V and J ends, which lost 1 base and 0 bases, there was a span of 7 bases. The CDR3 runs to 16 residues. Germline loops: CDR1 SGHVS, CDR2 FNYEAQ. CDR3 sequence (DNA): TGTGCCAGCAGCTTAGTTGGGAGCTCTGGGGCCAACGTCCTGACTTTC. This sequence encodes CASSLVGSSGANVLTF.

This chain's CDR3 is CASSDEVYEQYF. CDR3 nucleotides: TGTGCCAGCAGCGACGAAGTTTACGAGCAGTACTTC. V gene TRBV7-9 combines with J gene TRBJ2-7; D uncertain. The germline V and J ends were trimmed by 5 bases and 4 bases, with 9 bases remaining between them. The CDR3 length is 12 residues. The V gene's germline CDR1 is SEHNR and CDR2 FQNEAQ (reference sequence).

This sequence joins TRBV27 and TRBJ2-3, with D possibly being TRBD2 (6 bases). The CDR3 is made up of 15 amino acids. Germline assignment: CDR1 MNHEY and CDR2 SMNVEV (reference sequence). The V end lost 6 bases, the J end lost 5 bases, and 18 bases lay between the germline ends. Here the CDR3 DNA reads TGTGCCAGCAGACTAGTACGGGGAGGAGGAGATACGCAGTATTTT. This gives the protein CASRLVRGGGDTQYF.